The 29 T cell receptor beta chains listed next were all sequenced from one sample in a study of shared clonotypes between healthy human individuals. Here immunoSEQ multiplex PCR was the method, and the copy in TCRdb shows in-frame clones only, minus some. The sample records over a million clones, around 97% being singletons. Sequenced material: naive CD4+ T cells sorted from blood. The sample's subset: CD45RA+ positively selected. These receptors came from a man aged 25 to 40 in good health.

This clone was seen just once. This sequence joins TRBV29-1 and TRBJ2-3; no clear D. V shed 2 bases and J shed 4 bases, with 10 bases lying between them. This CDR3 contains 13 residues. The V gene's germline CDR1 is SQVTM and CDR2 ANQGSEA. CDR3 sequence: CSVEFVVSDTQYF. In DNA form, the CDR3 reads TGCAGCGTTGAATTCGTGGTTTCAGATACGCAGTATTTT.

This sequence joins TRBV19 and TRBJ2-7; either TRBD1 or TRBD2 may fit D (6 bases each). Looked up from germline, CDR1 is LNHDA and CDR2 is SQIVND (reference sequence). The CDR3 runs to 15 residues. V gave up 5 bases and J gave up 6 bases, with 20 bases separating them. CDR3 in amino acids: CASSVRGVGVVEQYF. In nucleotides, the CDR3 is TGTGCCAGTAGTGTTAGGGGGGTAGGGGTCGTCGAGCAGTACTTC.

The rearrangement joins TRBV2 to TRBJ2-5; D is uncertain. Trimming shortened V by 3 bases and J by 1 base, and 9 bases separated the two germline ends. This CDR3 contains 14 residues. Germline values: CDR1 SNHLY, CDR2 FYNNEI. Written as DNA, the CDR3 is TGTGCCAGCAGTGACGGCGCGATCCAAGAGACCCAGTACTTC. Amino acid sequence: CASSDGAIQETQYF.

The rearrangement joins TRBV6-5 to TRBJ1-1, with D perhaps TRBD1 (6 bases). Germline values: CDR1 MNHEY, CDR2 SVGAGI. V lost 2 bases and J lost 3, with 10 bases in between. CDR3 length: 14 amino acids. The DNA of the CDR3 is TGTGCCAGCAGTTACACAGGGTTGGACACTGAAGCTTTCTTT. Translated: CASSYTGLDTEAFF.

DNA of the CDR3: TGTGCCAGCAGCCTCCGACTAGCGGGAGCCCCTGATACGCAGTATTTT. Translated, it gives CASSLRLAGAPDTQYF. The V call is TRBV7-2, the J call TRBJ2-3, with 12 bases matching TRBD2. The CDR3 has 16 residues. The germline gives CDR1 SGHTA, CDR2 FQGNSA. The J segment lost 6 bases and the V segment lost 5 bases, leaving 9 bases of the junction unmatched.

The chain recombines TRBV10-3 with TRBJ2-7; 12 bases are a match to TRBD2. V dropped 10 bases and J dropped 6; count of bases not matched to a gene: 4. Germline CDR1 reads ENHRY; CDR2 reads SYGVKD. The CDR3 has 12 amino acids. CDR3 nucleotides: TGTGCCACCGAACTAGCGGGAGGCGAGCAGTACTTC. Protein sequence: CATELAGGEQYF.

The rearrangement joins TRBV5-4 to TRBJ1-1, with D possibly TRBD1 on 5 matching bases. Germline values: CDR1 SGHNT, CDR2 YYREEE (reference sequence). With 5 bases removed from V and 6 bases from J, the gap between germline ends came to 20 bases. The CDR3 runs 15 residues. CDR3 in DNA: TGTGCCAGCAGGGGGGGACCGGGGTCTGGGGCTGAAGCTTTCTTT. Translating it yields CASRGGPGSGAEAFF.

The chain couples TRBV19 to TRBJ2-1; perhaps D is TRBD1 or TRBD2 (5 bases each). V was pared by 6 bases and J by 10 bases, with 22 bases between. CDR1 LNHDA and CDR2 SQIVND come from the germline V gene (reference sequence). The CDR3 extends over 15 amino acids. The CDR3 coding sequence is TGTGCCAGTAGAGCGGTGGTACAGGCCCCCAGGGAGCAGTTCTTC. Its translation is CASRAVVQAPREQFF.

This clone was observed a single time. Other nucleotide sequences from this sample produce the same CDR3. The J gene is TRBJ1-1, the V gene TRBV19; possibly TRBD1 for D (6 bases). Germline CDR1 reads LNHDA; CDR2 reads SQIVND (reference sequence). CDR3 length equals 13 residues. Deletions cut 7 bases from V and 8 bases from J, with 17 bases between. CDR3 coding DNA: TGTGCCAGTACCATGGGGGGTGGGACAGAAGCTTTCTTT. This gives the protein CASTMGGGTEAFF.

The chain couples TRBV5-1 to TRBJ2-2; weak D call: TRBD2 (6 bases). Trimming pared 4 bases from V and 3 bases from J, leaving 22 bases between. The CDR3 is made up of 18 amino acids. CDR1 SGHRS and CDR2 YFSETQ come from the germline V gene. This chain's CDR3 is CASSPAVGGVGDTGELFF. The CDR3 DNA reads as TGCGCCAGCAGCCCTGCGGTGGGAGGTGTCGGGGACACCGGGGAGCTGTTTTTT.

This chain connects TRBV29-1 to TRBJ2-3; 11 nucleotides align to TRBD2. V was clipped by 7 bases and J by 0 bases; unmatched bases: 6. This CDR3 has 15 residues. Germline V gives CDR1 SQVTM, CDR2 ANQGSEA. DNA of the CDR3: TGCAGCGCAAAGGGACTAGCGGCTAGCACAGATACGCAGTATTTT. Translation gives CSAKGLAASTDTQYF.

This chain joins TRBV7-2 and TRBJ2-2; D is perhaps TRBD1 (5 bases). Trimming removed 2 bases at V and 4 bases at J, with 14 bases between. CDR3 size: 16 residues. Germline lookup yields CDR1 SGHTA and CDR2 FQGNSA. The CDR3 coding sequence is TGTGCCAGCAGCTTAAGGGCAGGGTGGGGCACCGGGGAGCTGTTTTTT. Its translation is CASSLRAGWGTGELFF.

The J gene is TRBJ2-2, the V gene TRBV28, with no clear D. This CDR3 is built from 16 residues. Germline CDR1 is MDHEN and CDR2 is SYDVKM. Trimming removed 3 bases from V and 1 base from J, with 12 bases in between. CDR3: CASSLIGSRNTGELFF. The CDR3 DNA reads TGTGCCAGCAGTTTGATAGGGTCCAGGAACACCGGGGAGCTGTTTTTT.

The rearrangement uses TRBV5-1 and TRBJ2-2; 8 bases agree with TRBD2. After removal of 4 bases from V and 6 bases from J, the junction contained 11 bases not matched to a gene. The CDR3 spans 16 residues. Germline V gene data show CDR1 as SGHRS and CDR2 as YFSETQ. The CDR3 here is CASSQRAGAPPGELFF. The DNA for the CDR3 is TGCGCCAGCAGCCAGAGAGCGGGAGCTCCTCCCGGGGAGCTGTTTTTT.

The V gene is TRBV4-2, the J gene TRBJ2-1; D might be TRBD1 (5 bases). Germline CDR1 LGHNA, CDR2 YNFKEQ. V lost 1 base and J 7 bases, leaving 11 bases between the germline ends. The CDR3 runs 14 residues. The CDR3 sequence is CASSQGSGINEQFF. CDR3 coding DNA: TGTGCCAGCAGCCAAGGCTCAGGGATTAATGAGCAGTTCTTC.

This clone was found once. The chain joins TRBV7-9 to TRBJ2-7, with 9 positions matching TRBD1. The CDR3 is made up of 14 amino acids. The V gene end was trimmed by 5 bases and the J gene end by 2 bases; junction bases not matched to a gene: 4. Germline CDR1 SEHNR, CDR2 FQNEAQ (reference sequence). The CDR3 DNA reads TGTGCCAGCAGCGGGGGACAGGGCGCCTACGAGCAGTACTTC. It is translated as CASSGGQGAYEQYF.

The chain uses TRBV2 and TRBJ2-7; D gene uncertain. V dropped 7 bases and J dropped 10 bases, with 26 bases sitting between them. The CDR3 loop spans 15 amino acids. Germline V lookup: CDR1 SNHLY, CDR2 FYNNEI. The CDR3 reads CASTPTNPIQTSQYF. CDR3 coding DNA: TGTGCCAGCACACCCACCAACCCGATCCAAACTTCCCAGTACTTC.

J is TRBJ2-7 and V is TRBV9, with a weak D call TRBD2 (5 bases). Germline lookup yields CDR1 SGDLS and CDR2 YYNGEE. V lost 0 bases and J 6 bases, leaving 13 bases between the germline ends. The CDR3 sequence is 14 residues long. Here the CDR3 reads CASSVGGRAGEQYF. In DNA, the CDR3 is TGTGCCAGCAGCGTAGGAGGAAGGGCGGGCGAGCAGTACTTC.

The chain joins TRBV9 to TRBJ2-5; 9 nucleotides match TRBD1. J was trimmed by 4 bases and V by 3 bases; bases with no gene match: 4. Per germline, CDR1 SGDLS and CDR2 YYNGEE. The CDR3 has 14 amino acids. CDR3 bases: TGTGCCAGCAGCGCCGGGACAGGGTTAGAGACCCAGTACTTC. Amino acids: CASSAGTGLETQYF.

The CDR3 protein is CASSPSNRWLFF. The CDR3 DNA sequence: TGTGCCAGCAGCCCAAGCAACCGGTGGCTGTTTTTT. V gene TRBV7-9 combines with J gene TRBJ2-2; D unclear. The CDR3 consists of 12 residues. V was cut by 5 bases and J by 13 bases, with 14 bases left in between. Germline CDR1 is SEHNR and CDR2 is FQNEAQ (reference sequence).

The chain combines TRBV4-3 with TRBJ2-2; 11 nucleotides agree with TRBD2. The germline V gene encodes CDR1 LGHNA and CDR2 YSLEER. The CDR3 spans 16 residues. Trimming cost V 0 bases and J 8 bases; bases outside gene matches: 5. The CDR3 reads CASSQDRSGRAGELFF. Here the CDR3 DNA reads TGCGCCAGCAGCCAAGATCGTAGCGGGAGGGCTGGGGAGCTGTTTTTT.

The chain uses TRBV27 and TRBJ2-2, with D possibly matching TRBD2 (6 bases). The CDR3 totals 15 residues. With 4 bases removed from V and 7 bases from J, the gap between germline ends came to 16 bases. The V gene's germline CDR1 is MNHEY and CDR2 SMNVEV (reference sequence). CDR3 sequence reads: CASSSGSPKYGELFF. Here the CDR3 DNA reads TGTGCCAGCAGTTCCGGGAGTCCCAAATACGGGGAGCTGTTTTTT.

With regard to this clone: Other DNA variants within this sample encode the same CDR3. V and J are TRBV5-6 and TRBJ2-7; the D is unclear. The length of the CDR3 is 13 residues. V was clipped by 0 bases and J by 2 bases, with 6 bases between them. Germline values: CDR1 SGHDT, CDR2 YYEEEE. CDR3: CASSLDRTYEQYF. CDR3 bases: TGTGCCAGCAGCTTGGACCGGACCTACGAGCAGTACTTC.

The chain uses TRBV28 and TRBJ1-2, with D unclear. The germline V gene encodes CDR1 MDHEN and CDR2 SYDVKM. The germline V and J ends were trimmed by 6 bases and 8 bases, with 10 bases remaining between them. This CDR3 comprises 11 residues. The CDR3 nucleotides read TGTGCCAGCAGCCCCCGTTCGGGCTACACCTTC. Residues: CASSPRSGYTF.

This clone appeared once. The rearrangement links TRBV9 to TRBJ2-1, with 8 bases matching TRBD2. Germline CDR1 SGDLS, CDR2 YYNGEE. V lost 0 bases, J lost 3 bases, and 8 bases stayed unmatched. This CDR3 is built from 17 residues. CDR3 sequence: CASSVAVSGENYNEQFF. In DNA, the CDR3 is TGTGCCAGCAGCGTAGCGGTTAGCGGGGAAAACTACAATGAGCAGTTCTTC.

This clone was counted a single time. This chain joins TRBV29-1 and TRBJ2-1; no clear D. The V end was cut by 3 bases, the J end by 8 bases, with 11 bases between. The CDR3 totals 12 residues. Germline lookup yields CDR1 SQVTM and CDR2 ANQGSEA. The CDR3 sequence: CSVDPNRHEQFF. In DNA form, the CDR3 reads TGCAGCGTTGACCCGAATAGGCATGAGCAGTTCTTC.

The CDR3 DNA sequence: TGTGCCAGCAGTACGGACAGGGGTCAGCCCCAGCATTTT. It is translated as CASSTDRGQPQHF. The V and J genes are TRBV6-5 and TRBJ1-5; 9 bases are a match to TRBD1. Germline V gene data show CDR1 as MNHEY and CDR2 as SVGAGI. The CDR3 sequence is 13 residues long. Germline trimming cut 5 bases from V and 6 bases from J; bases unmatched to any gene: 2.

This sequence joins TRBV18 and TRBJ1-1; no firm D call. This CDR3 has 17 amino acids. V was clipped by 0 bases and J by 0 bases, with 14 bases between them. CDR1 is KGHSH and CDR2 is LQKENI in the germline V gene. The CDR3, as DNA: TGTGCCAGCTCACCACCGGGCCCAACCACCCTGAACACTGAAGCTTTCTTT. Protein sequence: CASSPPGPTTLNTEAFF.

This rearrangement joins TRBV19 to TRBJ1-5, with 7 bases fitting TRBD1. Germline values: CDR1 LNHDA, CDR2 SQIVND (reference sequence). CDR3 length: 15 amino acids. J was trimmed by 0 bases and V by 8 bases; bases with no gene match: 7. CDR3 region: CASLQTGHSNQPQHF. The CDR3 DNA follows: TGTGCCAGTCTCCAGACAGGGCATAGCAATCAGCCCCAGCATTTT.